This is a list of T cell receptor beta chains from one sample in a study of shared clonotypes between healthy human individuals. The table came from immunoSEQ multiplex PCR; TCRdb's copy has only in-frame clones and leaves some out. The repertoire holds about 700,000 clones, about 91% seen once, with approximately 25% in the top ten. The sequencing input was naive CD8+ T cells sorted from blood. The receptors were gathered from a man younger than 40 in good health. Both conserved end residues are part of each CDR3. The size entry is marked missing in some rows and otherwise reads once, few, many or a size class.

V gene: TRBV23-1
clone size: .
CDR3 protein: CASSHSTNTEAFF

V gene: TRBV28
clone size: once
CDR3 protein: CASAGTDYEQYF

V gene: TRBV7-9
clone size: once
CDR3 protein: CASSLETEAFF

V gene: TRBV29-1
clone size: once
CDR3 protein: CSVDWFLQGLGETQYF

V gene: TRBV4-3
clone size: .
CDR3 protein: CASSQDAGQRVVNEKLFF

V gene: TRBV7-9
clone size: .
CDR3 protein: CASSFGTMVRLTGELFF

V gene: TRBV6-1
clone size: .
CDR3 protein: CASSEALPGLGSNQPQHF

V gene: TRBV29-1
clone size: .
CDR3 protein: CSERTSGYNEQFF

V gene: TRBV5-6
clone size: .
CDR3 protein: CASSLTSGLPYEQYF

V gene: TRBV19
clone size: .
CDR3 protein: CASSIATRRLLDEQFF

V gene: TRBV19
clone size: .
CDR3 protein: CASSIVGTGSNEQFF

V gene: TRBV10-2
clone size: .
CDR3 protein: CASSEGIVEQFF

V gene: TRBV5-1
clone size: few
CDR3 protein: CASKSAGRPDTQYF

V gene: TRBV29-1
clone size: .
CDR3 protein: CSVEGQGETYEQYF

V gene: TRBV29-1
clone size: .
CDR3 protein: CSVELVGNTEAFF

V gene: TRBV11-2
clone size: .
CDR3 protein: CASSLRDWDRETQYF

V gene: TRBV7-9
clone size: .
CDR3 protein: CASSSSPGLAAYEQYF

V gene: TRBV28
clone size: .
CDR3 protein: CASTRDWGHRGYNEQFF

V gene: TRBV11-2
clone size: .
CDR3 protein: CASSSIAKTGRRDQPQHF

V gene: TRBV4-3
clone size: .
CDR3 protein: CASSQDRLASTGELFF

V gene: TRBV2
clone size: .
CDR3 protein: CASRGTVGPLDEQYF

V gene: TRBV27
clone size: .
CDR3 protein: CASSPRQFTLYGYTF

V gene: TRBV27
clone size: .
CDR3 protein: CASSFKLAEVYEQYF

V gene: TRBV27
clone size: .
CDR3 protein: CASSLLGQREQYF